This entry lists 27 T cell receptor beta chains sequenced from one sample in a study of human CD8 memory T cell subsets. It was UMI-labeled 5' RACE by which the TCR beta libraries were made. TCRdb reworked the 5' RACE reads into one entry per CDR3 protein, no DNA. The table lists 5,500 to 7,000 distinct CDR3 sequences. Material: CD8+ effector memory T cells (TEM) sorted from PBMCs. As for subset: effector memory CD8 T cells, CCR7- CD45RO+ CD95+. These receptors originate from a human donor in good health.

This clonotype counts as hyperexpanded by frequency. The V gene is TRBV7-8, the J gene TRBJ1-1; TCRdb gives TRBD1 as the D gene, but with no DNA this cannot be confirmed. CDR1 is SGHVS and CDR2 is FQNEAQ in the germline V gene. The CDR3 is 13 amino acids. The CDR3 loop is CASFDSGYTEAFF.

CDR3 amino acids: CASRTSGQATEAFF. The chain couples TRBV27 to TRBJ1-1; TCRdb calls TRBD1, which cannot be checked without DNA. The V gene's germline CDR1 is MNHEY and CDR2 SMNVEV (reference sequence). The CDR3 is 14 residues long.

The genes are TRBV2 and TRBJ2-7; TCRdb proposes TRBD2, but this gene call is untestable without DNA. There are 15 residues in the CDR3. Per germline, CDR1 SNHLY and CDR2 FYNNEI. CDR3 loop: CAGPLAGANRAEQYF.

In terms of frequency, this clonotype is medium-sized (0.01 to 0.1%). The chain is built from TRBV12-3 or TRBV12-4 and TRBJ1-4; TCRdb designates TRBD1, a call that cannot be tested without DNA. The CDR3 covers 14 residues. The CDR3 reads CASTLGQGIEKLFF.

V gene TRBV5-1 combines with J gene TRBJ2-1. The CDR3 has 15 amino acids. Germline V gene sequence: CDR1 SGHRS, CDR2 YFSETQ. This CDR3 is CASSLSASSYNEQFF.

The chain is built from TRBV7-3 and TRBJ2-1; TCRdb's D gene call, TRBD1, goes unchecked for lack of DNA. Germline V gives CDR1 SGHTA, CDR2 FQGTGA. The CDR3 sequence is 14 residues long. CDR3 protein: CASSSTGTYNEQFF.

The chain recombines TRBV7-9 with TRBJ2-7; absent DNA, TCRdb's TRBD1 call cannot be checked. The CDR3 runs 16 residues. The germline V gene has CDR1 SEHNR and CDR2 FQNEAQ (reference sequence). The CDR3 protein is CASSGPQGLADYEQYF. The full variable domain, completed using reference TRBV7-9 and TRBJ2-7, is DTGVSQNPRHKITKRGQNVTFRCDPISEHNRLYWYRQTLGQGPEFLTYFQNEAQLEKSRLLSDRFSAERPKGSFSTLEIQRTEQGDSAMYLCASSGPQGLADYEQYFGPGTRLTVT.

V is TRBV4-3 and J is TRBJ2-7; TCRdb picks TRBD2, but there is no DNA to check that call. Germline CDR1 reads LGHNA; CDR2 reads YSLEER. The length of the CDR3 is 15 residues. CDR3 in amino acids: CASSLLADPSYEQYF.

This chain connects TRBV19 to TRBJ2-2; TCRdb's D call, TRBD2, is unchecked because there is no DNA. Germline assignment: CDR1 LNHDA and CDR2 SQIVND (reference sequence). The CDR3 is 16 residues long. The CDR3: CAISPAGGLNTGELFF.

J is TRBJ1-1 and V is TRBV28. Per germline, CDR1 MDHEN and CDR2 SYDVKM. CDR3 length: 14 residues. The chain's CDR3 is CASSFQNMNTEAFF. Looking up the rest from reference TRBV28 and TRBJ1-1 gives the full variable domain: DVKVTQSSRYLVKRTGEKVFLECVQDMDHENMFWYRQDPGLGLRLIYFSYDVKMKEKGDIPEGYSVSREKKERFSLILESASTNQTSMYLCASSFQNMNTEAFFGQGTRLTVV.

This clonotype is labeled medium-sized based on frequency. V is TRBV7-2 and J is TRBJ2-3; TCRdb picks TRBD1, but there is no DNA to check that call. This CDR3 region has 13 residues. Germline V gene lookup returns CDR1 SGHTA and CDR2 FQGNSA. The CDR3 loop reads CASSLGGPGTQYF.

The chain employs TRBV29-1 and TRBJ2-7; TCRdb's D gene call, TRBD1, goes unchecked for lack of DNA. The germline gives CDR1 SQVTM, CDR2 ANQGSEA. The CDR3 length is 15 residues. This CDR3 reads CSVSPGQGVAYEQYF.

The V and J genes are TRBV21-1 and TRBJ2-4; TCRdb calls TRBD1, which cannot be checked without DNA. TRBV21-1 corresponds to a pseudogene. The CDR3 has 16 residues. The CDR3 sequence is CASSPQRQGMQNIQYF.

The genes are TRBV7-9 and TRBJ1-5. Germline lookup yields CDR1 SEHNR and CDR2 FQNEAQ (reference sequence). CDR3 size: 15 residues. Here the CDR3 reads CASSSEWGGNQPQHF.

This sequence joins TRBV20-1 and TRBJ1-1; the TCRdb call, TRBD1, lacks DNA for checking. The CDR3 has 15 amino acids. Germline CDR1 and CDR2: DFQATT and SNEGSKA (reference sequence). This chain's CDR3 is CSARDAGTGNTEAFF.

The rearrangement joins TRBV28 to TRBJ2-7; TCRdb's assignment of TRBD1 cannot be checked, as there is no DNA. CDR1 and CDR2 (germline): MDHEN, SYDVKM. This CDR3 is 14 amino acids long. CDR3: CASTMDRGSAEQYF.

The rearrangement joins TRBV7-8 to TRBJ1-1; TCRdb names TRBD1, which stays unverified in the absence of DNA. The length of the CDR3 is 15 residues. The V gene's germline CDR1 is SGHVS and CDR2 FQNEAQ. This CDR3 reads CASSLLGGRNTEAFF.

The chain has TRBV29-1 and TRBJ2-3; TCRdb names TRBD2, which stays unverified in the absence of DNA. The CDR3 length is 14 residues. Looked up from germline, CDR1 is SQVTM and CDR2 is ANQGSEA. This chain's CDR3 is CSVLLAGGPDTQYF.

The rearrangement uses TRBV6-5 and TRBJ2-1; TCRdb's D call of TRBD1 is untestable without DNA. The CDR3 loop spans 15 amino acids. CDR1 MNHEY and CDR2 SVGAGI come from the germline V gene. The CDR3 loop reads CASRPLETPFNEQFF.

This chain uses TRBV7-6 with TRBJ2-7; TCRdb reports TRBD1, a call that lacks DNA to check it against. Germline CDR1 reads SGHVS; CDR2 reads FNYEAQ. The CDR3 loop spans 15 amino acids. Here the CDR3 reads CASSHGQESSYEQYF.

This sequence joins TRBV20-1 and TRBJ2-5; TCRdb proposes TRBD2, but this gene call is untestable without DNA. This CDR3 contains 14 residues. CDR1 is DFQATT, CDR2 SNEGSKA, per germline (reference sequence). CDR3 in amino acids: CSARDRLDQETQYF.

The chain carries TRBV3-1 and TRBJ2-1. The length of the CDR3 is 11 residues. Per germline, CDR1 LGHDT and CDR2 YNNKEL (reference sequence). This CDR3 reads CASSRNNEQFF.

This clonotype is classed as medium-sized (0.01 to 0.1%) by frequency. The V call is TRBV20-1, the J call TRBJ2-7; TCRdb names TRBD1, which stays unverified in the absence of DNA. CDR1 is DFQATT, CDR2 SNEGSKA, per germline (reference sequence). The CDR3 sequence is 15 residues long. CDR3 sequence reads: CSATQGEGTPYEQYF.

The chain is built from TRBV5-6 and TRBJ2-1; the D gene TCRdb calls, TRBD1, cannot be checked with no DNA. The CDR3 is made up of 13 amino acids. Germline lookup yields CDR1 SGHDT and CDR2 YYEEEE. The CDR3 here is CASSWEARGEQFF.

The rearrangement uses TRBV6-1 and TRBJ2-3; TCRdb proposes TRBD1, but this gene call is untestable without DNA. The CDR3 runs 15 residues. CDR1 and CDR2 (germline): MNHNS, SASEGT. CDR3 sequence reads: CASSDLQGATDTQYF.

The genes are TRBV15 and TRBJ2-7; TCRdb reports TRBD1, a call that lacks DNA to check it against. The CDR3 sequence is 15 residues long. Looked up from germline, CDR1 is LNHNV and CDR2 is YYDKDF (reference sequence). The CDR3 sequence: CATSRDWGSSYEQYF.

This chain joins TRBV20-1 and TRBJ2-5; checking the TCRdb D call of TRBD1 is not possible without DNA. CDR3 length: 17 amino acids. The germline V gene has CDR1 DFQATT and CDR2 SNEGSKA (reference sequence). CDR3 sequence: CSAEYLSGGQSTETQYF.